What follows describes a single TCR beta chain. Antigen specificity is unknown. The sample belongs to a study of blood T cells in healthy people across ages. Study-level results: The percentage of naive T cells correlated strongly with TCR beta diversity. When one million T cells were used, diversity estimates were thought to be underestimates.

There are 15 residues in the CDR3. With 1 base removed from V and 6 bases from J, the gap between germline ends came to 15 bases. Germline V gene lookup returns CDR1 SEHNR and CDR2 FQNEAQ (reference sequence). Through a sample-barcoded 5' primer and a J-beta primer mix, a second PCR was run for 7 to 11 cycles. TCRdb used MiXCR to reprocess the 5' RACE reads, holding one entry per CDR3 protein. Of about 1.8 million distinct CDR3 sequences listed, about 49% are singletons. The V and J genes are TRBV7-9 and TRBJ1-2, with D tentatively TRBD1 (5 bases). The sequence derives from a woman aged 40 to 50 in good health. Sequencing used blood. The CDR3 DNA follows: TGTGCCAGCAGCTTAGGGCGAGGGACCCATAATGGCTACACCTTC. Translating gives CASSLGRGTHNGYTF.